This section outlines one T cell receptor beta chain sequence together with its context. The antigen is not known. The data are from a study of T and B cells in COVID-19 patients. Broader study findings: In COVID-19 patients, T cell receptor beta variable and joining gene use was reportedly strongly skewed.

BIOMED2 TRB-A/B primer pools were used in multiplex TRB PCR. TCRdb re-called the multiplex PCR reads through MiXCR, storing one row per CDR3 protein. This sample carries 13,000 to 15,000 distinct CDR3 sequences, about 28% of them seen once, and the ten largest clones take 7% to 8%. From blood, about 250-500 ng of genomic DNA served as TRB template. The sequenced material came from blood. The receptor comes from a human donor who had recovered from COVID-19.

CDR3 DNA: TGTGCCAGCAGTTCGGGACAGATAATTAATTCACCCCTCCACTTT. Translation gives CASSSGQIINSPLHF. This rearrangement joins TRBV27 to TRBJ1-6, with TRBD1 identical over 7 bases. The V and J ends lost 4 bases and 6 bases, in that order; junction bases with no gene match: 6. Germline values: CDR1 MNHEY, CDR2 SMNVEV (reference sequence). This CDR3 region has 15 residues.